This T cell receptor beta chain appears in the sequencing data of a study of CD8+CD57+ T cells in acquired aplastic anemia. Looking at the study overall: Isolated CD4+ and CD8+ cells, once sorted, yielded DNA averaging around 3 ug. Study-wide results and limits: Found in both controls and patients were around 29 CD8+ CDR3 sequences.

CD8+CD57+ cell expansion, shown by flow cytometry, had occurred in the patients selected for sequencing. Patients were therapy-naive when their blood was sampled. The CDR3 has 14 residues. After removal of 5 bases from V and 3 bases from J, the junction contained 7 bases not matched to a gene. Germline V lookup: CDR1 LNHDA, CDR2 SQIVND (reference sequence). Profiling of TCR beta VDJ combinations and CDR3 sequences used genomic DNA as template. TCRdb called the reads again in MiXCR, with one record for every CDR3 protein. The sample comprises 300,000 or so distinct CDR3 sequences, approximately 57% of which are singletons, and 1% to 1.5% rests with the top ten. With regard to this clonotype: What it recognizes is unknown.

This TCR derives from a human donor with aplastic anemia. The V gene is TRBV19, the J gene TRBJ2-7, with 7 nucleotides matching TRBD2. Sample: sorted CD4+, CD8+, or CD8+CD57+ T cells (not recorded which) from PBMCs. The CDR3 coding sequence is TGTGCCAGTAGTCGCCTCGCGGGGGACTACGAGCAGTACTTC. Residues: CASSRLAGDYEQYF.